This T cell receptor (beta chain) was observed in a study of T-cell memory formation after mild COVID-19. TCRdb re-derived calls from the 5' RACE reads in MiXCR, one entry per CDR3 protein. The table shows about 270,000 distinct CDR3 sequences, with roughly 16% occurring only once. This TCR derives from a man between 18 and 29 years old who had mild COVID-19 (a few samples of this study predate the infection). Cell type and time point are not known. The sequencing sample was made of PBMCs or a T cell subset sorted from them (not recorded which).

DNA of the CDR3: TGCAGTGCCCGGGACAGGACTAACTATGGCTACACCTTC. This encodes CSARDRTNYGYTF. The chain uses TRBV20-1 and TRBJ1-2; 8 bases are a match to TRBD1. Germline-derived CDR1 and CDR2 are DFQATT and SNEGSKA (reference sequence). The CDR3 extends over 13 amino acids. V trimming: 6 bases; J trimming: 0 bases; junction bases outside the gene matches: 3.